The 27 T cell receptor beta chains reported below all come from one sample, sequenced in a study of control samples from healthy donors and cancer patients. Assay used: immunoSEQ multiplex PCR; TCRdb lists only in-frame clones, some missing. Of about 110,000 clones detected, just under 85% appear once; the ten largest clones hold 5% to 8.5%. The sample comprised blood. The receptors were sampled from a man younger than 35 in good health.

The chain is built from TRBV11-2 and TRBJ2-7; 7 bases align to TRBD2. This CDR3 spans 13 amino acids. Trimming removed 9 bases from V and 3 bases from J; junction bases left unmatched: 8. CDR1 SGHAT and CDR2 FQNNGV come from the germline V gene. The CDR3 DNA reads TGTGCCAGTTGGGGGGGACGGCGCTACGAGCAGTACGTC. As protein: CASWGGRRYEQYV.

This chain joins TRBV6-6 and TRBJ1-4; 7 positions agree with TRBD1. Trimming cost V 6 bases and J 10 bases; bases outside gene matches: 11. The germline V gene has CDR1 MNHNY and CDR2 SVGAGI (reference sequence). The CDR3 runs 14 residues. CDR3 loop: CASRDQGVMGKLFF. The CDR3 region has the DNA TGTGCCAGCAGGGATCAGGGGGTTATGGGAAAACTGTTTTTT.

In its sample, this clone was seen once. This sequence joins TRBV11-2 and TRBJ1-1; TRBD1 matches 8 bases. CDR3 length: 16 residues. V lost 5 bases, J lost 3 bases, and 11 bases stayed unmatched. Germline lookup yields CDR1 SGHAT and CDR2 FQNNGV. The CDR3 region is CASSLRRTGLYTEAFF. The CDR3 DNA reads TGTGCCAGCAGCCTTCGTCGGACAGGGCTATACACTGAAGCTTTCTTT.

The gene calls are TRBV21-1 and TRBJ2-1; the DNA was not compared with TRBD1, the D call given in the table. TRBV21-1 is labeled a pseudogene. This CDR3 spans 20 amino acids. CDR3 bases: TGTGCGGCCAACCCCCGGGGCGTAATCGGGACAGGGATTACATACAATGAGCAGTTCTTC. Translating it yields CAANPRGVIGTGITYNEQFF.

This clone was picked up one time. This chain connects TRBV24-1 to TRBJ2-5; D may match TRBD1 or TRBD2 (6 bases each). This CDR3 contains 14 residues. The V and J ends lost 4 bases and 2 bases respectively, with 10 bases between them. Looked up from germline, CDR1 is KGHDR and CDR2 is SFDVKD. CDR3 in DNA: TGTGCCACCAGTGAGACGGGGGCTCAAGAGACCCAGTACTTC. Amino acids: CATSETGAQETQYF.

The chain combines TRBV24-1 with TRBJ2-1, with 8 bases matching TRBD1. This CDR3 spans 16 amino acids. CDR1 KGHDR and CDR2 SFDVKD come from the germline V gene. The V segment lost 1 base and the J segment 5 bases; nucleotides outside the gene matches: 6. Here the CDR3 reads CATSDFRGRFHNEQFF. The CDR3 DNA follows: TGTGCCACCAGTGATTTCAGGGGGCGATTCCACAATGAGCAGTTCTTC.

The genes are TRBV5-8 and TRBJ1-1, with TRBD1 identical over 8 bases. Trimming removed 0 bases from V and 0 bases from J; junction bases left unmatched: 4. This CDR3 contains 16 residues. The germline gives CDR1 SGHTS, CDR2 YDEGEE. In DNA, the CDR3 is TGTGCCAGCAGCTTGGATAGGGGACAGGTGAACACTGAAGCTTTCTTT. Translating gives CASSLDRGQVNTEAFF.

This rearrangement joins TRBV11-2 to TRBJ1-6, with D possibly being TRBD1 (5 bases). V was cut by 0 bases and J by 5 bases, with 8 bases left in between. The CDR3 contains 15 residues. Per germline, CDR1 SGHAT and CDR2 FQNNGV. The CDR3 DNA reads TGTGCCAGCAGCTTAGAGGGACGGAATAATTCACCCCTCCACTTT. Protein sequence: CASSLEGRNNSPLHF.

This clone occurred many times. The CDR3 DNA reads TGTGCCAGCAGTCCAGGCGGGGTCTCTGGAAACACCATATATTTT. Translated, it gives CASSPGGVSGNTIYF. This rearrangement joins TRBV28 to TRBJ1-3; no firm D call. The V end was cut by 5 bases, the J end by 0 bases, with 11 bases between. The V gene's germline CDR1 is MDHEN and CDR2 SYDVKM. The CDR3 spans 15 residues.

This clone showed up just once. The chain uses TRBV3-1 (or the pseudogene TRBV3-2) and TRBJ2-6, with D perhaps assigned TRBD1 or TRBD2 (6 bases each). The CDR3 length is 15 residues. The V end lost 4 bases, the J end lost 2 bases, and 9 bases lay between the germline ends. CDR1 is LGHDT and CDR2 is YNNKEL in the germline V gene (reference sequence). CDR3: CASSRGGTGANVLTF. The CDR3, as DNA: TGTGCCAGCAGCCGAGGGGGGACTGGGGCCAACGTCCTGACTTTC.

V gene TRBV2 combines with J gene TRBJ1-3, with D possibly TRBD1 on 6 matching bases. The germline V and J ends were trimmed by 3 bases and 2 bases, with 17 bases remaining between them. CDR1 is SNHLY and CDR2 is FYNNEI in the germline V gene. This CDR3 has 17 amino acids. The CDR3 DNA sequence: TGTGCCAGCAGTGAGGGTCCGCCAGGGGCGGCTGGAAACACCATATATTTT. The encoded protein is CASSEGPPGAAGNTIYF.

The chain uses TRBV9 and TRBJ2-1, with D hard to call. Germline CDR1 reads SGDLS; CDR2 reads YYNGEE. The V end lost 2 bases, the J end lost 2 bases, and 11 bases lay between the germline ends. The CDR3 extends over 15 amino acids. CDR3 in amino acids: CASSVDWTAYNEQFF. The CDR3 bases are TGTGCCAGCAGCGTCGACTGGACCGCCTACAATGAGCAGTTCTTC.

The sample holds a few counts of this clone. CDR3 sequence reads: CASRPRDRVNQPQHF. As DNA, the CDR3 is TGTGCCAGTAGGCCCCGGGACAGGGTTAATCAGCCCCAGCATTTT. V usage is TRBV19 and J usage is TRBJ1-5, with 9 bases that match TRBD1. Per germline, CDR1 LNHDA and CDR2 SQIVND (reference sequence). This CDR3 spans 15 amino acids. The junction had 7 bases not matched to a gene; V was cut back by 6 bases and J by 4 bases.

This clone was counted a single time. This chain uses TRBV6-1 with TRBJ1-3; D is ambiguous. This CDR3 is built from 16 residues. CDR1 is MNHNS, CDR2 SASEGT, per germline. The V and J ends lost 0 bases and 0 bases respectively, with 9 bases between them. For the CDR3, the DNA is TGTGCCAGCAGTGAAGCCTATAGGGTCTCTGGAAACACCATATATTTT. Its protein product is CASSEAYRVSGNTIYF.

This chain connects TRBV30 to TRBJ1-2, with 10 positions matching TRBD1. Germline-derived CDR1 and CDR2 are GTSNPN and SVGIG (reference sequence). There are 13 residues in the CDR3. Unmatched junction bases numbered 3, after V lost 3 bases and J lost 5 bases. CDR3 coding DNA: TGTGCCTGGAGGACAGGGGGCCGGTATGGCTACACCTTC. This gives the protein CAWRTGGRYGYTF.

V is TRBV19 and J is TRBJ2-6, with D maybe TRBD1 (5 bases). In germline, CDR1 is LNHDA, CDR2 SQIVND (reference sequence). CDR3 length: 16 amino acids. V was trimmed by 1 base and J by 0 bases, leaving 7 bases between them. The CDR3 protein is CASSIGQTSGANVLTF. CDR3 nucleotide sequence: TGTGCCAGTAGTATAGGACAGACCTCTGGGGCCAACGTCCTGACTTTC.

This clone showed up just once. This chain uses TRBV5-5 with TRBJ2-7; D call uncertain. The germline V gene encodes CDR1 SGHKS and CDR2 YYEKEE (reference sequence). CDR3 length equals 13 residues. V was trimmed by 3 bases and J by 4 bases, leaving 11 bases between them. The CDR3 loop is CASSSELGYEQYF. Here the CDR3 DNA reads TGTGCCAGCAGCTCCGAGTTGGGGTACGAGCAGTACTTC.

The gene calls are TRBV28 and TRBJ1-5; possibly TRBD1 for D (5 bases). There are 17 residues in the CDR3. Germline CDR1 is MDHEN and CDR2 is SYDVKM. The V end lost 4 bases, the J end lost 3 bases, and 19 bases lay between the germline ends. The CDR3 region is CASSSAEGISYNQPQHF. CDR3 sequence (DNA): TGTGCCAGCAGTTCGGCCGAGGGGATATCTTACAATCAGCCCCAGCATTTT.

The rearrangement links TRBV7-9 to TRBJ1-2, with D tentatively TRBD1 (6 bases). The CDR3 is made up of 16 amino acids. Germline V gene sequence: CDR1 SEHNR, CDR2 FQNEAQ (reference sequence). V was cut by 7 bases and J by 2 bases, with 20 bases left in between. The CDR3 nucleotides read TGTGCCAGCAACAGCTTATGGGGGGGCCTGAACTATGGCTACACCTTC. It translates to CASNSLWGGLNYGYTF.

This chain uses TRBV25-1 with TRBJ1-5; D not certain. The CDR3 contains 14 residues. V lost 5 bases, J lost 9 bases, and 17 bases lay in between. The germline gives CDR1 MGHDK, CDR2 SYGVNS. The CDR3 loop reads CASSTTGPPGPQHF. The CDR3 coding sequence is TGTGCCAGCAGTACCACGGGTCCCCCGGGGCCCCAGCATTTT.

This chain links TRBV6-1 with TRBJ2-4, with D perhaps assigned TRBD1 or TRBD2 (5 bases each). The CDR3 loop spans 14 amino acids. CDR1 is MNHNS and CDR2 is SASEGT in the germline V gene. V lost 3 bases and J lost 9, with 15 bases in between. The CDR3 region is CASSEAGGIGIQYF. The CDR3 DNA follows: TGTGCCAGCAGTGAGGCTGGGGGAATTGGCATTCAGTACTTC.

The gene calls are TRBV10-3 and TRBJ1-1; D is unclear. There are 14 residues in the CDR3. V was cut by 11 bases and J by 1 base, with 17 bases left in between. Germline V gene sequence: CDR1 ENHRY, CDR2 SYGVKD. The CDR3 DNA is TGTGCCTCCCGGGCCTCAACTTCGAACACTGAAGCTTTCTTT. This sequence encodes CASRASTSNTEAFF.

V usage is TRBV5-1 and J usage is TRBJ1-1; D is undetermined. Germline-derived CDR1 and CDR2 are SGHRS and YFSETQ. The CDR3 length is 16 residues. The V gene lost 4 bases and the J gene lost 3 bases, with 19 bases spanning the gap. CDR3 nucleotides: TGCGCCAGCAGCCCCACGGACCGGGGAAGGTACACTGAAGCTTTCTTT. Its protein product is CASSPTDRGRYTEAFF.

The chain combines TRBV5-6 with TRBJ1-3; D call uncertain. The CDR3 length is 14 residues. The germline V and J ends were trimmed by 4 bases and 2 bases, with 10 bases remaining between them. Germline lookup yields CDR1 SGHDT and CDR2 YYEEEE. CDR3 protein: CASSLIGTGNTIYF. The CDR3 region has the DNA TGTGCCAGCAGCCTTATCGGGACTGGAAACACCATATATTTT.

The chain is built from TRBV30 and TRBJ1-1; no definite D call. There are 14 residues in the CDR3. V shed 0 bases and J shed 4 bases, with 12 bases lying between them. CDR1 and CDR2 from the germline V gene are GTSNPN and SVGIG (reference sequence). CDR3 DNA: TGTGCCTGGAGTGTGGGAGGGCAGATCACTGAAGCTTTCTTT. Translated: CAWSVGGQITEAFF.

This chain links TRBV6-1 with TRBJ1-4; TRBD1 might be the D (5 bases). The germline V gene has CDR1 MNHNS and CDR2 SASEGT. The CDR3 loop spans 13 amino acids. Trimming pared 2 bases from V and 8 bases from J, leaving 9 bases between. The CDR3 protein is CASSEPGREKLFF. The CDR3 DNA reads TGTGCCAGCAGTGAACCAGGGCGGGAAAAACTGTTTTTT.

This chain connects TRBV1 to TRBJ1-6. TRBV1 is a pseudogene. The CDR3 sequence is 12 residues long. CDR3 in amino acids: CTSSPWTRTLHF. In DNA form, the CDR3 reads TGCACCAGCAGCCCTTGGACCCGCACCCTCCACTTT.